This T cell receptor beta chain originates from a study of tumor-infiltrating lymphocytes in oesophageal squamous cell carcinoma. TCRdb fed the PCR reads into MiXCR, producing one record per CDR3 protein. The top ten hold 32% of the sample, which has about 12,000 distinct CDR3 sequences, about 55% seen once. V lost 2 bases and J 1 base, leaving 8 bases between the germline ends. The CDR3 extends over 14 amino acids. Germline lookup yields CDR1 SGHTA and CDR2 FQGNSA. This receptor was obtained from a female donor with esophageal squamous cell carcinoma. The sample consisted of esophageal tumor tissue. The V call is TRBV7-2, the J call TRBJ2-5; possible D gene TRBD1, 6 bases. The CDR3 spells CASSLSRGQETQYF. In DNA form, the CDR3 reads TGTGCCAGCAGCTTAAGCAGGGGCCAAGAGACCCAGTACTTC. Using reference TRBV7-2 and TRBJ2-5 for the parts outside the CDR3, the full variable domain is GAGVSQSPSNKVTEKGKDVELRCDPISGHTALYWYRQSLGQGLEFLIYFQGNSAPDKSGLPSDRFSAERTGGSVSTLTIQRTQQEDSAVYLCASSLSRGQETQYFGPGTRLLVL.